This T cell receptor beta chain originates from a study of OX40 agonist ivuxolimab in advanced cancers. About the research overall: Those enrolled were about 80% male, with a mean age of approximately 60 years and ages from roughly 20 to 90. People who had prior anti-PD-1, anti-PD-L1 or anti-CTLA-4 therapy could take part, and roughly 44% had some.

Findings and caveats of the study: Antigen specificity remained undetermined for the expanded peripheral T cells. Among some nonresponders, normalized T-cell clonal expansion was also low.

On this clone: Its target is unknown.

The protocol was immunoSEQ multiplex PCR, while the TCRdb copy is restricted to in-frame clones and leaves out a portion. Seen here are some 70,000 clones, approximately 86% observed once, and the top ten hold approximately 2.1%. Germline-derived CDR1 and CDR2 are SGHRS and YFSETQ. With 3 bases removed from V and 5 bases from J, the gap between germline ends came to 17 bases. The CDR3 has 15 residues. The starting material was CD4+ or CD8+ T cells sorted from blood, obtained in a trial of the OX40 agonist ivuxolimab. This chain uses TRBV5-1 with TRBJ2-5, with a possible D match to TRBD2 (6 bases). This TCR was recovered from an adult with an advanced solid tumor such as melanoma, head and neck, liver or kidney cancer. The CDR3 protein is CASSSGTSLSETQYF. Written as DNA, the CDR3 is TGCGCCAGCAGCTCCGGGACTTCCCTTTCGGAGACCCAGTACTTC.